The 26 T cell receptor beta chains listed next were all sequenced from one sample in a study of cytomegalovirus exposure and HLA in healthy donors. The PCR was carried out with 60 Vbeta primers and 13 Jbeta primers. Profiled with immunoSEQ multiplex PCR; TCRdb holds only in-frame clones, not every one. The profile shows about 140,000 clones, roughly 77% of them singletons. The material sequenced was PBMCs. These receptors were taken from a female donor in good health and CMV-seronegative.

This chain connects TRBV30 to TRBJ2-1; 10 nucleotides match TRBD1. Germline trimming cut 7 bases from V and 7 bases from J; bases unmatched to any gene: 7. The CDR3 covers 13 residues. Germline V gives CDR1 GTSNPN, CDR2 SVGIG (reference sequence). CDR3 DNA sequence: TGTGCCTACGGACAGGGGGGATTGAATGAGCAGTTCTTC. It encodes CAYGQGGLNEQFF. Supplemented by reference TRBV30 and TRBJ2-1, the full variable domain reads SQTIHQWPATLVQPVGSPLSLECTVEGTSNPNLYWYRQAAGRGLQLLFYSVGIGQISSEVPQNLSASRPQDRQFILSSKKLLLSDSGFYLCAYGQGGLNEQFFGPGTRLTVL.

The chain has TRBV9 and TRBJ2-1; 12 nucleotides match TRBD2. The CDR3 totals 17 residues. Trimming at V came to 3 bases and at J to 4 bases, leaving 8 bases not matched to a gene. The germline V gene encodes CDR1 SGDLS and CDR2 YYNGEE. CDR3 bases: TGTGCCAGCAGCGCACGACTAGCGGGGGACCCTTACAATGAGCAGTTCTTC. Encoded protein: CASSARLAGDPYNEQFF.

This clone was observed a few times. The gene calls are TRBV4-3 and TRBJ2-7, with 9 bases that match TRBD2. Losses at the gene ends were 0 bases for V and 5 bases for J; bases not matched to a gene: 8. In germline, CDR1 is LGHNA, CDR2 YSLEER. This CDR3 spans 16 amino acids. CDR3 loop: CASSQETGLAGHEQYF. For the CDR3, the DNA is TGCGCCAGCAGCCAAGAGACGGGCCTAGCGGGACACGAGCAGTACTTC.

The rearrangement uses TRBV30 and TRBJ2-1, with 7 bases that match TRBD2. Trimming took 3 bases from V and 10 from J; bases not matched to a gene: 6. Germline assignment: CDR1 GTSNPN and CDR2 SVGIG (reference sequence). This CDR3 contains 12 residues. The CDR3: CAWRETGGEQFF. The CDR3 nucleotides read TGTGCCTGGAGGGAGACGGGGGGAGAGCAGTTCTTC.

The chain couples TRBV15 to TRBJ1-3; D not resolved. The length of the CDR3 is 16 residues. The V end lost 0 bases, the J end lost 0 bases, and 9 bases lay between the germline ends. The V gene's germline CDR1 is LNHNV and CDR2 YYDKDF (reference sequence). The CDR3 loop is CATSRERPSSGNTIYF. CDR3 nucleotide sequence: TGTGCCACCAGCAGAGAACGCCCGAGCTCTGGAAACACCATATATTTT. The full variable domain, completed using reference TRBV15 and TRBJ1-3, is DAMVIQNPRYQVTQFGKPVTLSCSQTLNHNVMYWYQQKSSQAPKLLFHYYDKDFNNEADTPDNFQSRRPNTSFCFLDIRSPGLGDTAMYLCATSRERPSSGNTIYFGEGSWLTVV.

This clone appeared a few times. The chain carries TRBV6-1 and TRBJ2-1, with 9 positions matching TRBD1. The J segment lost 6 bases and the V segment lost 0 bases, leaving 6 bases of the junction unmatched. Looked up from germline, CDR1 is MNHNS and CDR2 is SASEGT. This CDR3 region has 16 residues. CDR3 DNA: TGTGCCAGCAGTGAAGCGCAGGGACAGGGCGGCAATGAGCAGTTCTTC. Translated: CASSEAQGQGGNEQFF.

The V and J genes are TRBV7-9 and TRBJ2-1; the match to TRBD2 covers 9 bases. The length of the CDR3 is 14 residues. Trimming removed 8 bases from V and 0 bases from J; junction bases left unmatched: 2. Germline CDR1 reads SEHNR; CDR2 reads FQNEAQ (reference sequence). The CDR3 sequence: CASGSGSSYNEQFF. The CDR3 nucleotides read TGTGCCAGCGGTAGCGGGAGCTCCTACAATGAGCAGTTCTTC.

The chain combines TRBV10-3 with TRBJ1-4, with D possibly matching TRBD1 (5 bases). The length of the CDR3 is 13 residues. Trimming cost V 11 bases and J 8 bases, with 18 bases left between them. Germline V gives CDR1 ENHRY, CDR2 SYGVKD. CDR3 DNA: TGTGCCTCGAATGGGGCGCCGGAAGAAAAACTGTTTTTT. It is translated as CASNGAPEEKLFF.

V is TRBV9 and J is TRBJ1-3; D is undetermined. CDR1 and CDR2 (germline): SGDLS, YYNGEE. Trimming took 6 bases from V and 2 from J, leaving 15 bases between them. The CDR3 runs 15 residues. CDR3 loop: CASTASWEAGNTIYF. The CDR3 coding sequence is TGTGCCAGCACCGCGAGTTGGGAGGCTGGAAACACCATATATTTT.

There are a few counts of this clone. CDR3 sequence: CASSADSPSSYEQYF. The CDR3, as DNA: TGTGCCAGCAGTGCCGACAGTCCCTCCTCCTACGAGCAGTACTTC. This chain connects TRBV6-5 to TRBJ2-7, with D perhaps matching TRBD1 (5 bases). V dropped 5 bases and J dropped 0 bases, with 14 bases sitting between them. From germline, CDR1 is MNHEY and CDR2 SVGAGI. The length of the CDR3 is 15 residues.

V is TRBV2 and J is TRBJ2-7; 8 bases map to TRBD2. Germline V gene sequence: CDR1 SNHLY, CDR2 FYNNEI. V was pared by 4 bases and J by 0 bases, with 2 bases of the junction left unmatched. The length of the CDR3 is 14 residues. CDR3 DNA: TGTGCCAGCAGTGCCGGACTAGCCTCCTACGAGCAGTACTTC. As protein: CASSAGLASYEQYF.

This chain uses TRBV4-3 with TRBJ2-7; D gene unclear. This CDR3 is 13 amino acids long. Trimming pared 0 bases from V and 3 bases from J, leaving 6 bases between. Germline V CDR1 and CDR2: LGHNA, YSLEER. The CDR3 loop reads CASSQDNRYEQYF. As DNA, the CDR3 is TGCGCCAGCAGCCAAGATAATCGCTACGAGCAGTACTTC.

The gene calls are TRBV7-2 and TRBJ2-7, with 8 bases aligning to TRBD2. This CDR3 has 13 amino acids. CDR1 and CDR2 from the germline V gene are SGHTA and FQGNSA. The ends lost 1 base at V and 8 bases at J; junction bases unmatched: 4. The CDR3 DNA is TGTGCCAGCAGCTTAGGGGGACTAGACAAGCAGTACTTC. Translated: CASSLGGLDKQYF.

Only one count was recorded for this clone. This chain joins TRBV7-3 and TRBJ2-3; D ambiguous. This CDR3 has 13 residues. Germline lookup yields CDR1 SGHTA and CDR2 FQGTGA. V lost 0 bases to trimming and J lost 5 bases, with 6 bases between them. The CDR3 reads CASSLTFQDTQYF. Written as DNA, the CDR3 is TGTGCCAGCAGCTTAACGTTTCAAGATACGCAGTATTTT.

V and J are TRBV2 and TRBJ2-7; perhaps TRBD2 as D (5 bases). The V end was cut by 3 bases, the J end by 5 bases, with 11 bases between. The V gene's germline CDR1 is SNHLY and CDR2 FYNNEI. The CDR3 is 13 amino acids. The CDR3 here is CASSEERVHEQYF. The DNA of the CDR3 is TGTGCCAGCAGTGAGGAGAGGGTCCACGAGCAGTACTTC.

V and J are TRBV27 and TRBJ2-7; 11 bases match TRBD2. Per germline, CDR1 MNHEY and CDR2 SMNVEV (reference sequence). V lost 3 bases to trimming and J lost 6 bases; unmatched junction nucleotides: 13. The CDR3 extends over 17 amino acids. The CDR3 here is CASSFFWLGTSGGEQYF. In nucleotides, the CDR3 is TGTGCCAGCAGTTTCTTCTGGTTGGGGACTAGCGGCGGCGAGCAGTACTTC.

This chain connects TRBV2 to TRBJ1-2; D call uncertain. In germline, CDR1 is SNHLY, CDR2 FYNNEI. This CDR3 spans 13 amino acids. The ends were cut back, 2 bases at V and 5 bases at J, with 9 bases in the middle. The CDR3 DNA reads TGTGCCAGCAGTGAAACGACACCTTATGGCTACACCTTC. Residues: CASSETTPYGYTF.

The chain is built from TRBV4-1 and TRBJ2-1, with TRBD2 matching 8 bases. V was pared by 3 bases and J by 5 bases, with 6 bases of the junction left unmatched. The CDR3 is 15 amino acids. The germline CDR1 and CDR2 sequences are MGHRA and YSYEKL. The CDR3 loop is CASSQIAGRNNEQFF. CDR3 DNA: TGCGCCAGCAGCCAGATAGCGGGAAGGAACAATGAGCAGTTCTTC.

This chain uses TRBV10-3 with TRBJ1-5, with a tentative D call TRBD1 (6 bases). Trimming cost V 0 bases and J 2 bases, with 14 bases left between them. The CDR3 is 17 residues long. Germline CDR1 is ENHRY and CDR2 is SYGVKD. CDR3 loop: CAISESRAGVGNQPQHF. The CDR3 DNA follows: TGTGCCATCAGTGAGTCGAGGGCAGGGGTGGGCAATCAGCCCCAGCATTTT.

This clone was observed a few times. The chain has TRBV6-5 and TRBJ1-2, with TRBD1 matching over 9 bases. The CDR3 totals 13 residues. In germline, CDR1 is MNHEY, CDR2 SVGAGI. V lost 6 bases to trimming and J lost 14 bases; unmatched junction nucleotides: 13. The CDR3 region is CASRSTGGRPETF. The DNA for the CDR3 is TGTGCCAGCAGGTCTACAGGGGGCCGTCCGGAGACCTTC.

With regard to this clone: Sequence at one end of the junction differs from germline and may be a read error. The chain joins TRBV27 to TRBJ2-7; the match to TRBD1 covers 9 bases. The germline V gene encodes CDR1 MNHEY and CDR2 SMNVEV (reference sequence). This CDR3 region has 15 residues. The CDR3, as DNA: TGTGCCAACAGTTTCTCGGGACAGGGAGGATACGAGCAGTACTTC. It specifies CANSFSGQGGYEQYF.

This clone is a singleton in its sample. The genes are TRBV9 and TRBJ2-1; perhaps TRBD1 as D (5 bases). Looked up from germline, CDR1 is SGDLS and CDR2 is YYNGEE. This CDR3 is 16 amino acids long. V lost 3 bases to trimming and J lost 1 base, with 14 bases between them. Here the CDR3 DNA reads TGTGCCAGCAGCGCCCCCCTACAGGAATCCTACAATGAGCAGTTCTTC. Translation: CASSAPLQESYNEQFF.

This clone was detected once. This sample includes further DNA sequences coding for the same CDR3. The V and J genes are TRBV19 and TRBJ1-5; the D gene is possibly TRBD1 (6 bases). From germline, CDR1 is LNHDA and CDR2 SQIVND (reference sequence). CDR3 size: 14 residues. V was pared by 4 bases and J by 4 bases, with 11 bases between. DNA for the CDR3: TGTGCCAGTAGTAGGGGGCAAGGAAATCAGCCCCAGCATTTT. Protein sequence: CASSRGQGNQPQHF.

The chain links TRBV5-1 to TRBJ1-1, with D perhaps matching TRBD1 (5 bases). Germline loops: CDR1 SGHRS, CDR2 YFSETQ. The CDR3 spans 13 residues. Between the trimmed V and J ends, which lost 6 bases and 1 base, there was a span of 10 bases. CDR3 in amino acids: CASKKGANTEAFF. In DNA, the CDR3 is TGCGCCAGCAAAAAAGGGGCGAACACTGAAGCTTTCTTT.

This rearrangement joins TRBV2 to TRBJ2-7; a weak D match, TRBD1 (6 bases). This CDR3 has 13 residues. Trimming shortened V by 6 bases and J by 2 bases, and 11 bases separated the two germline ends. Per germline, CDR1 SNHLY and CDR2 FYNNEI. The CDR3 DNA reads TGTGCCAGCAGGGTACAGGGCACCTACGAGCAGTACTTC. Its translation: CASRVQGTYEQYF.

Here the CDR3 DNA reads TGCGCCAGCAGCCAAGGGCGGGGGTCCTACGAGCAGTACTTC. Its protein is CASSQGRGSYEQYF. The V and J genes are TRBV4-3 and TRBJ2-7; 7 positions agree with TRBD2. The V and J ends lost 1 base and 1 base, in that order; junction bases with no gene match: 1. This CDR3 spans 14 amino acids. CDR1 and CDR2 from the germline V gene are LGHNA and YSLEER.